This T cell receptor (beta chain) is from a study of cytomegalovirus exposure and HLA in healthy donors. The PCR used 60 Vbeta and 13 Jbeta primers. Sequencing was performed with immunoSEQ multiplex PCR; in TCRdb, only in-frame clones are kept and a portion is missing. The data hold around 230,000 clones, with about three quarters observed a single time. Study-wide points: Investigators reported over 150 TCR beta chains as tied to cytomegalovirus.

As to this clone: As yet, its antigen is unknown.

This TCR derives from a male donor in good health and CMV-seronegative. Sequences were obtained from PBMCs.

CDR3 residues: CASSYRGQPYGYTF. The CDR3 DNA reads TGTGCCAGCAGTTACAGGGGACAGCCCTATGGCTACACCTTC. The rearrangement links TRBV6-5 to TRBJ1-2, with 7 bases aligning to TRBD1. Germline V gives CDR1 MNHEY, CDR2 SVGAGI. The CDR3 totals 14 residues. J gave up 4 bases and V 2 bases, and 4 bases lay outside the gene matches.